These T cell receptor beta chains were read from a single sample in a study of CXCR3-negative and CXCR3-positive naive CD8 T cells. One entry per CDR3 protein, without DNA, is what TCRdb gives after re-calling the 5' RACE reads. The listing records around 140,000 distinct CDR3 sequences. Sequencing was carried out using naive CXCR3+ CD8+ T cells from blood. The receptors here all came from a human donor in good health. Some clones in this sample may be carry-over from other donors' samples. CDR3s include the opening cysteine and the closing phenylalanine or tryptophan.

v_call	j_call	cdr3_aa
TRBV12-3/TRBV12-4	TRBJ1-2	CASSLGVWTDGYTF
TRBV28	TRBJ2-7	CASSRWAGDSYEQYF
TRBV27	TRBJ1-5	CASSLKGGNQPQHF
TRBV4-2	TRBJ2-1	CASSQATRDHGYEQFF
TRBV11-2	TRBJ2-7	CASSPTSGFPYEQYF
TRBV12-3/TRBV12-4	TRBJ1-2	CASMATDHFRYGYTF
TRBV12-3/TRBV12-4	TRBJ1-1	CASSWGVGTEAFF
TRBV20-1	TRBJ2-2	CSALYPALGTGELFF
TRBV20-1	TRBJ1-5	CSAWHLNSNQPQHF
TRBV7-9	TRBJ2-7	CASSGTNAYEQYF
TRBV28	TRBJ2-7	CASRTSLSYEQYF
TRBV27	TRBJ2-3	CASSSRAATDTQYF
TRBV6-5	TRBJ2-1	CASSYSGGGAFNEQFF
TRBV3-1	TRBJ2-7	CASSLSTVTYEQYF
TRBV3-1	TRBJ1-1	CASSLGTGETEAFF
TRBV20-1	TRBJ2-5	CSARRTDEETQYF
TRBV29-1	TRBJ2-3	CSVEGGDSTDTQYF
TRBV27	TRBJ1-4	CASSPDRDNEKLFF
TRBV6-2/TRBV6-3	TRBJ2-7	CASSYSKLDTYEQYF
TRBV5-5	TRBJ2-5	CASSSGTAEETQYF
TRBV20-1	TRBJ2-7	CSARDLQAGVYEQYF
TRBV4-1	TRBJ2-7	CASSQGVQSYEQYF
TRBV7-6	TRBJ1-4	CASSLGQGARTNEKLFF
TRBV29-1	TRBJ2-7	CSVEDQWTGYEQYF
TRBV12-3/TRBV12-4	TRBJ1-1	CASSLGQGTTEAFF
TRBV28	TRBJ1-5	CASRQYSNQPQHF
TRBV12-3/TRBV12-4	TRBJ1-2	CASSLDSFNYGYTF
TRBV20-1	TRBJ2-2	CSARVTDRNTGELFF
TRBV2	TRBJ2-1	CATSGPLGGSPYNEQFF
TRBV10-3	TRBJ2-3	CAISATSGGNTDTQYF
TRBV12-3/TRBV12-4	TRBJ1-1	CASSFQWNTEAFF
TRBV19	TRBJ2-1	CASQIQGPPTYNEQFF
TRBV7-9	TRBJ2-2	CASSPPPGLEAGELFF
TRBV15	TRBJ2-1	CATSENPSSSDEQFF
TRBV19	TRBJ2-1	CASSITAINEQFF
TRBV10-3	TRBJ1-5	CATLEQGNSNQPQHF
TRBV7-8	TRBJ2-1	CASSPPRGGGAGSDNEQFF
TRBV25-1	TRBJ2-7	CASTLGSSYEQYF
TRBV12-3/TRBV12-4	TRBJ1-1	CASSPGARRAFF
TRBV7-6	TRBJ1-1	CASSLTPDNTNTEAFF
TRBV20-1	TRBJ1-5	CSARGTGYQPQHF
TRBV5-1	TRBJ2-7	CASSFTGKEQYF
TRBV9	TRBJ2-1	CASSTGANNEQFF
TRBV29-1	TRBJ2-7	CSVEFSGSYEQYF
TRBV3-1	TRBJ2-7	CASSQDPGGNEQYF
TRBV6-2/TRBV6-3	TRBJ2-1	CASSYYIKTSSYNEQFF
TRBV29-1	TRBJ2-7	CSVGLVGSYEQYF